The sequence of this T cell receptor (beta chain) was determined in a study of blood T cell repertoires in COVID-19. Study at large: Whether acute or convalescent, the COVID-19 samples came from the United States, Italy and Spain.

The V and J ends lost 7 bases and 2 bases, in that order; junction bases with no gene match: 4. The CDR3 contains 14 residues. Germline CDR1 is ENHRY and CDR2 is SYGVKD. Authors' analysis steps: Cell counts per sample came from amplifying reference gene primers. Produced via immunoSEQ multiplex PCR; TCRdb's table is partial and in-frame only. That table furnishes V, J and clone size, whereas the DNA furnished D and trimming. The repertoire holds around 150,000 clones, with roughly 87% as singletons. The clonotype was recovered from a human donor in a cohort sampled during active COVID-19. The chain links TRBV10-3 to TRBJ1-2, with TRBD1 identical over 10 bases. The sequencing input was peripheral blood. CDR3 region: CAIMGTGVNYGYTF. CDR3 DNA: TGTGCCATCATGGGGACAGGGGTGAACTATGGCTACACCTTC.